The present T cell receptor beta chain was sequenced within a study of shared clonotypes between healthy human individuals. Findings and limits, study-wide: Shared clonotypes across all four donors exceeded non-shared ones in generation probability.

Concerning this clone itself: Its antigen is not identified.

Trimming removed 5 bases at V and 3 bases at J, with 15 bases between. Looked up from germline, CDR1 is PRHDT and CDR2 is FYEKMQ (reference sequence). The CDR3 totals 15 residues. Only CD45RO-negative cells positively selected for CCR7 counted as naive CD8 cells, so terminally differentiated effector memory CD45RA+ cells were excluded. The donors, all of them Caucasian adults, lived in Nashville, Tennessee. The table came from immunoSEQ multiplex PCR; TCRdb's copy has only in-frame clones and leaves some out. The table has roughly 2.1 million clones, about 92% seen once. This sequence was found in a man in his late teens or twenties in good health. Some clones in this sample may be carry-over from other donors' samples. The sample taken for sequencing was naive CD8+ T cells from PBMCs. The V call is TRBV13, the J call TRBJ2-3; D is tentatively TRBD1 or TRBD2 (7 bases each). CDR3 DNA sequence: TGTGCCAGCAGCACAGGGGAGGGGTCGACAGATACGCAGTATTTT. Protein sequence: CASSTGEGSTDTQYF.